This T cell receptor beta chain was observed in a study of blood T cell repertoires in COVID-19. Study background: Donors in the United States, Italy and Spain gave samples during acute or convalescent COVID-19. Sources were T cells, B-cell-depleted T cells, or PBMCs; the material itself was cDNA or gDNA.

Per the original data handling: The authors estimated nucleated cell counts from reference gene primer amplification. This table comes from immunoSEQ multiplex PCR, and its TCRdb copy is limited to in-frame clones, with some not included. V, J and clone size are those of that table, while D and trimming were read from the DNA. This sample has nearly 110,000 clones, with about 90% found just once. This receptor was taken from a woman aged 25-40 years with acute or convalescent COVID-19. Sequenced material: peripheral blood.

CDR3 DNA: TGTGCCAGCAGCGTAGACGACAGCAGTACAAGAAACATTCAGTACTTC. It translates to CASSVDDSSTRNIQYF. The V and J genes are TRBV9 and TRBJ2-4; the D gene is possibly TRBD1 (5 bases). The germline gives CDR1 SGDLS, CDR2 YYNGEE. The V gene lost 0 bases and the J gene lost 6 bases, with 16 bases spanning the gap. The CDR3 consists of 16 residues.